The 20 T cell receptor beta chains below all came from one sample that was sequenced in a study of blood T cell repertoires in COVID-19. The data were produced by immunoSEQ multiplex PCR, yet TCRdb's version contains in-frame clones alone and is incomplete. This table has some 200,000 clones, roughly 85% appearing once. The specimen sequenced was peripheral blood. The receptor source for this set is a woman in her sixties or seventies with COVID-19, enrolled during active disease.

This rearrangement joins TRBV3-1 (or the pseudogene TRBV3-2) to TRBJ1-2, with TRBD1 matching 9 bases. V shed 1 base, J shed 8 bases, and the junction held 11 bases outside the gene matches. Looked up from germline, CDR1 is LGHDT and CDR2 is YNNKEL (reference sequence). CDR3 length: 16 residues. The CDR3 spells CASSQVGTGNSGGYTF. The CDR3, as DNA: TGTGCCAGCAGCCAAGTAGGGACAGGGAATTCGGGCGGCTACACCTTC.

The chain joins TRBV9 to TRBJ2-1; maybe TRBD1 (6 bases). Trimming removed 4 bases at V and 10 bases at J, with 27 bases between. The CDR3 loop spans 17 amino acids. CDR1 and CDR2 from the germline V gene are SGDLS and YYNGEE. For the CDR3, the DNA is TGTGCCAGCAGCCCCCCCCCACAGGGCCCTTCACCAATCGAGCAGTTCTTC. Its translation: CASSPPPQGPSPIEQFF. Combining the CDR3 with reference TRBV9 and TRBJ2-1 gives the whole variable domain DSGVTQTPKHLITATGQRVTLRCSPRSGDLSVYWYQQSLDQGLQFLIQYYNGEERAKGNILERFSAQQFPDLHSELNLSSLELGDSALYFCASSPPPQGPSPIEQFFGPGTRLTVL.

CDR3 in amino acids: CASSQDPVFGRQGSYEQYF. The CDR3 DNA is TGTGCCAGCAGCCAAGATCCAGTGTTTGGTCGGCAGGGATCCTACGAGCAGTACTTC. The rearrangement links TRBV4-2 to TRBJ2-7, with D maybe TRBD1 (5 bases). CDR3 length: 19 amino acids. CDR1 and CDR2 (germline): LGHNA, YNFKEQ. V lost 0 bases and J lost 1, with 22 bases in between.

The rearrangement joins TRBV9 to TRBJ1-2; 9 nucleotides align to TRBD1. The CDR3 runs 14 residues. Germline V gene data show CDR1 as SGDLS and CDR2 as YYNGEE. V trimming: 3 bases; J trimming: 6 bases; junction bases outside the gene matches: 6. The DNA of the CDR3 is TGTGCCAGCAGCGCCACGGGACAGGGAGATGGCTACACCTTC. Translation gives CASSATGQGDGYTF.

This clone has a single count. Other DNA sequences in the same sample also yield this CDR3. This chain links TRBV3-1 (or the pseudogene TRBV3-2) with TRBJ1-1; no firm D call. Trimming took off 4 bases at V and 1 base at J, with 7 bases between the two ends. In germline, CDR1 is LGHDT, CDR2 YNNKEL (reference sequence). The CDR3 is made up of 13 amino acids. Written as DNA, the CDR3 is TGTGCCAGCAGCCTGGGCCGGAACACTGAAGCTTTCTTT. Protein: CASSLGRNTEAFF.

This chain uses TRBV7-2 with TRBJ2-1; TRBD2 might be the D (6 bases). Germline values: CDR1 SGHTA, CDR2 FQGNSA. The CDR3 runs 11 residues. Trimming pared 5 bases from V and 13 bases from J, leaving 12 bases between. In DNA, the CDR3 is TGTGCCAGCAGCCCCCTGGGGGGTCAGTTCTTC. Translation: CASSPLGGQFF.

The V gene is TRBV11-3, the J gene TRBJ2-3; D gene uncertain. CDR3 length: 15 amino acids. In germline, CDR1 is SGHNT, CDR2 YENEEA. V lost 5 bases and J 2 bases, leaving 14 bases between the germline ends. The CDR3 DNA reads as TGTGCCAGCAGCGGGTCCTTGGGCGTCACAGATACGCAGTATTTT. It yields the protein CASSGSLGVTDTQYF.

This chain uses TRBV19 with TRBJ1-5; 8 bases fit TRBD1. The germline V gene has CDR1 LNHDA and CDR2 SQIVND (reference sequence). Trimming at V came to 1 base and at J to 0 bases, leaving 2 bases not matched to a gene. CDR3 length equals 16 residues. For the CDR3, the DNA is TGTGCCAGTAGTATAGTCGACAGGGGTAGCAATCAGCCCCAGCATTTT. It codes for CASSIVDRGSNQPQHF.

The chain uses TRBV7-9 and TRBJ2-7; 10 positions match TRBD2. From germline, CDR1 is SEHNR and CDR2 FQNEAQ (reference sequence). The CDR3 runs to 15 residues. Trimming took 5 bases from V and 5 from J; bases not matched to a gene: 9. This chain's CDR3 is CASSLTSGRANEQYF. DNA for the CDR3: TGTGCCAGCAGCCTTACGAGCGGGAGGGCTAACGAGCAGTACTTC.

In this sample, this clone turned up a few times. This chain joins TRBV9 and TRBJ2-3; possible D gene TRBD2, 6 bases. This CDR3 has 15 amino acids. The ends were cut back, 0 bases at V and 5 bases at J, with 13 bases in the middle. The germline gives CDR1 SGDLS, CDR2 YYNGEE. The CDR3 coding sequence is TGTGCCAGCAGCGTAGGGCGGGGAGGTAGAGATACGCAGTATTTT. Its protein is CASSVGRGGRDTQYF.

The chain employs TRBV4-3 and TRBJ1-1; unclear D gene. CDR1 and CDR2 from the germline V gene are LGHNA and YSLEER. Trimming took 0 bases from V and 1 from J, leaving 12 bases between them. CDR3 length: 16 residues. This CDR3 is CASSQESGLENTEAFF. CDR3 coding DNA: TGCGCCAGCAGCCAAGAAAGCGGGCTTGAGAACACTGAAGCTTTCTTT.

CDR3 coding DNA: TGCGCCAGCAGCCAAGATCGGACAGGGGGCGGTGGAGCTTTCTTT. Amino acids: CASSQDRTGGGGAFF. This chain connects TRBV4-3 to TRBJ1-1; 11 bases fit TRBD1. The germline V gene has CDR1 LGHNA and CDR2 YSLEER. After removal of 0 bases from V and 10 bases from J, the junction contained 7 bases not matched to a gene. The CDR3 is 15 residues long.

The chain carries TRBV19 and TRBJ1-4, with TRBD1 matching over 7 bases. The CDR3 length is 14 residues. CDR1 is LNHDA and CDR2 is SQIVND in the germline V gene (reference sequence). V was pared by 5 bases and J by 4 bases, with 4 bases of the junction left unmatched. DNA of the CDR3: TGTGCCAGTAGTCCGGACAGGATTAATGAAAAACTGTTTTTT. It encodes CASSPDRINEKLFF.

This clone was detected only a few times. The chain has TRBV20-1 and TRBJ2-1; no clear D gene. The CDR3 has 14 amino acids. Germline assignment: CDR1 DFQATT and CDR2 SNEGSKA (reference sequence). Deletions cut 3 bases from V and 1 base from J, with 10 bases between. CDR3: CSASPVNSYNEQFF. CDR3 DNA: TGCAGTGCTAGTCCAGTAAATTCCTACAATGAGCAGTTCTTC.

The CDR3 DNA sequence: TGCGCCAGCAGCTTGGCCCGGGACACCAACACAGATACGCAGTATTTT. This translates into CASSLARDTNTDTQYF. The chain uses TRBV5-1 and TRBJ2-3; weak D call: TRBD1 (6 bases). The CDR3 spans 16 residues. Trimming pared 0 bases from V and 2 bases from J, leaving 13 bases between. Germline CDR1 reads SGHRS; CDR2 reads YFSETQ.

The chain's CDR3 is CASSPSYYNEQFF. In DNA form, the CDR3 reads TGTGCCAGCTCACCGTCCTACTACAATGAGCAGTTCTTC. The chain couples TRBV18 to TRBJ2-1; D gene ambiguous. The ends were cut back, 3 bases at V and 3 bases at J, with 6 bases in the middle. The germline V gene has CDR1 KGHSH and CDR2 LQKENI. The CDR3 covers 13 residues.

This chain links TRBV5-5 with TRBJ1-4; the match to TRBD1 covers 11 bases. V was clipped by 4 bases and J by 6 bases; unmatched bases: 8. Germline V gives CDR1 SGHKS, CDR2 YYEKEE (reference sequence). The CDR3 has 16 residues. The CDR3 sequence is CASSVGQGARDEKLFF. The CDR3 region has the DNA TGTGCCAGCAGCGTTGGACAGGGGGCGAGAGATGAAAAACTGTTTTTT.

The chain uses TRBV19 and TRBJ1-2; no firm D call. CDR3 length: 14 amino acids. Germline V gene data show CDR1 as LNHDA and CDR2 as SQIVND (reference sequence). V lost 5 bases and J 2 bases, leaving 12 bases between the germline ends. In nucleotides, the CDR3 is TGTGCCAGTAGTCCCCAGGTGGTGAACTATGGCTACACCTTC. Its translation is CASSPQVVNYGYTF.

The V call is TRBV11-3, the J call TRBJ2-3; 7 nucleotides agree with TRBD1. CDR3 size: 16 residues. Germline CDR1 SGHNT, CDR2 YENEEA. The V segment lost 5 bases and the J segment 0 bases; nucleotides outside the gene matches: 8. The CDR3 region has the DNA TGTGCCAGCAGCACCAACAGGGGACCTAGCACAGATACGCAGTATTTT. Translating it yields CASSTNRGPSTDTQYF.

This clone was counted only a few times. The chain couples TRBV19 to TRBJ1-6; D unresolved. The CDR3 totals 16 residues. Germline V gene lookup returns CDR1 LNHDA and CDR2 SQIVND (reference sequence). Trimming left V 6 bases short and J 0 bases short, with 12 bases between. CDR3 nucleotides: TGTGCCAGTAGCCAGGCCCTCGCCTCCTATAATTCACCCCTCCACTTT. Its protein product is CASSQALASYNSPLHF. Filled out from reference TRBV19 and TRBJ1-6, the complete variable domain reads DGGITQSPKYLFRKEGQNVTLSCEQNLNHDAMYWYRQDPGQGLRLIYYSQIVNDFQKGDIAEGYSVSREKKESFPLTVTSAQKNPTAFYLCASSQALASYNSPLHFGNGTRLTVT.